This TCR beta chain emerged from a study of cytomegalovirus exposure and HLA in healthy donors. On the study more broadly: Within an early data release were about 85 million unique TCRs drawn from HLA-typed donors.

While unrecorded immune exposures were likely, the donors were nominally healthy when sampled. The PCR contained 60 Vbeta and 13 Jbeta primers. Libraries were prepared by immunoSEQ multiplex PCR; TCRdb keeps only in-frame clonotypes and omits some of them. This table holds over 120,000 clones, roughly 80% found once. In the case of this clone: Its specificity is not known.

Germline trimming cut 2 bases from V and 4 bases from J; bases unmatched to any gene: 3. The CDR3 extends over 15 amino acids. CDR1 SNHLY and CDR2 FYNNEI come from the germline V gene. Study conclusions and caveats: In a later analysis, specific HLA alleles were associated with 15,000 to 20,000 TCR beta sequences at a 0.05 false discovery rate. A later analysis linked a missense variant in DCLRE1C to the trimming of TCR beta V and J genes.

The specimen sequenced was PBMCs. The receptor was derived from a woman in her twenties or thirties in good health and CMV-seronegative. The V call is TRBV2, the J call TRBJ2-3; the match to TRBD2 covers 10 bases. The CDR3: CASSELAGVPDTQYF. In nucleotides, the CDR3 is TGTGCCAGCAGTGAACTAGCGGGAGTACCAGATACGCAGTATTTT.